Sequencing of this T cell receptor (beta chain) was carried out in a study of blood T cell repertoires in COVID-19. Study background: Acute and convalescent COVID-19 specimens originated in the United States, Italy and Spain. The analysed material was cDNA or gDNA that came from T cells, B-cell-depleted T cells, or PBMCs.

Original handling: It was from reference gene primer amplification that nucleated cell counts were estimated. TCRdb's table, derived via immunoSEQ multiplex PCR, lists solely in-frame clones and lacks some. The DNA gave D and trimming, while V, J and clone size come from that table. This table holds approximately 290,000 clones, approximately 89% found once. Looked up from germline, CDR1 is LNHDA and CDR2 is SQIVND (reference sequence). The CDR3 sequence is 13 residues long. V was shortened by 7 bases and J by 7 bases, with 14 bases between the two germline ends. The material sequenced was peripheral blood. This TCR derives from a woman between 55 and 75 years old with acute or convalescent COVID-19. The genes are TRBV19 and TRBJ1-5; tentatively, D is TRBD1 (5 bases). Here the CDR3 reads CASKVRVGQPQHF. DNA for the CDR3: TGTGCCAGTAAAGTCAGGGTAGGCCAGCCCCAGCATTTT.